The 3 T cell receptor beta chains given below trace back to one sample, sequenced in a study of T cell responses to AZD1222 COVID-19 vaccine. The data were produced by immunoSEQ multiplex PCR, yet TCRdb's version contains in-frame clones alone and is incomplete. The sample records around 80,000 clones, approximately 90% being singletons. This specimen consisted of peripheral blood, obtained on day 0 of AZD1222 vaccination. The receptors here all came from an adult in good health.

The V call is TRBV5-1, the J call TRBJ2-5; 11 bases match TRBD2. The CDR3 is made up of 14 amino acids. After removal of 4 bases from V and 4 bases from J, the junction contained 3 bases not matched to a gene. Germline V gene data show CDR1 as SGHRS and CDR2 as YFSETQ. For the CDR3, the DNA is TGCGCCAGCAGCAGCACTAGCGGGGGAGAGACCCAGTACTTC. Its protein is CASSSTSGGETQYF.

V gene TRBV28 combines with J gene TRBJ1-2; D is undetermined. Trimming shortened V by 4 bases and J by 7 bases, and 16 bases separated the two germline ends. The CDR3 is made up of 14 amino acids. In germline, CDR1 is MDHEN, CDR2 SYDVKM. For the CDR3, the DNA is TGTGCCAGCAGTTCCCCGACCCGGGTGGGTGGCTACACCTTC. It yields the protein CASSSPTRVGGYTF.

This clone appeared a few times. This rearrangement joins TRBV19 to TRBJ2-1; D tentatively reads TRBD1 or TRBD2 (5 bases each). Trimming pared 3 bases from V and 5 bases from J, leaving 14 bases between. The germline V gene encodes CDR1 LNHDA and CDR2 SQIVND (reference sequence). CDR3 size: 15 residues. CDR3 in DNA: TGTGCCAGTAGTATCCTCGGGACCCAGAACAATGAGCAGTTCTTC. Its translation is CASSILGTQNNEQFF.